This T cell receptor beta chain was captured by sequencing in a study of CD4+ T cells in melanoma. Study-level results: A reported correlation linked neoantigen-specific CD4+ T cells to CD8+, macrophage and B cell function. Reportedly, melanoma neoantigen-specific CD4+ T cells showed varied differentiation states.

Repertoires were generated with immunoSEQ multiplex PCR, while TCRdb's copy carries only in-frame clones and drops some. Among some 120,000 clones listed, over 80% were seen once. Per the germline V gene, CDR1 is KGHSH and CDR2 is LQKENI. V was trimmed by 3 bases and J by 8 bases, leaving 13 bases between them. The CDR3 covers 14 residues. For this clone: Its cognate antigen is unknown.

What was sequenced was peripheral blood. This chain uses TRBV18 with TRBJ1-4; D is uncertain. The sequence came from a human donor with melanoma. CDR3 nucleotide sequence: TGTGCCAGCTCACCCGCCGCGGCTAGCGAAAAACTGTTTTTT. It specifies CASSPAAASEKLFF. The whole variable domain, remainder taken from reference TRBV18 and TRBJ1-4, is NAGVMQNPRHLVRRRGQEARLRCSPMKGHSHVYWYRQLPEEGLKFMVYLQKENIIDESGMPKERFSAEFPKEGPSILRIQQVVRGDSAAYFCASSPAAASEKLFFGSGTQLSVL.